This record concerns one T cell receptor (beta chain) sequence. Libraries were prepared by immunoSEQ multiplex PCR; TCRdb keeps only in-frame clonotypes and omits some of them. The table lists approximately 270,000 clones, about nine tenths of them singletons. The entry originates in a study of blood T cell repertoires in COVID-19. The junction had 10 bases not matched to a gene; V was cut back by 8 bases and J by 5 bases. The length of the CDR3 is 15 residues. Germline lookup yields CDR1 MGHRA and CDR2 YSYEKL. The clonotype originates from a man in his forties or fifties with acute or convalescent COVID-19. The rearrangement links TRBV4-1 to TRBJ2-3; 10 nucleotides line up with TRBD2. Sequencing used peripheral blood. The CDR3: CASGLSGGAIDTQYF. DNA for the CDR3: TGCGCCAGCGGGCTAAGCGGGGGGGCCATAGATACGCAGTATTTT.